This TCR beta chain emerged from a study of cytomegalovirus exposure and HLA in healthy donors. General observations from the study: Likely technical artifact: a cluster of highly shared sequence variants.

Primers for the PCR totalled 60 Vbeta and 13 Jbeta. The table came from immunoSEQ multiplex PCR; TCRdb's copy has only in-frame clones and leaves some out. This sample carries some 160,000 clones, roughly three quarters of them seen once, and the ten largest clones take 3.5% to 5%. The CDR3 sequence is 11 residues long. The germline V gene encodes CDR1 DFQATT and CDR2 SNEGSKA (reference sequence). J gave up 9 bases and V 4 bases, and 3 bases lay outside the gene matches. Details on this clone: The antigen is undetermined.

The V and J genes are TRBV20-1 and TRBJ2-3; 8 nucleotides align to TRBD1. Sequenced: PBMCs. The clonotype originates from a man between 60 and 70 years old in good health and CMV-seronegative. CDR3 sequence: CSANDRGTQYF. The DNA of the CDR3 is TGCAGTGCTAATGACAGGGGAACGCAGTATTTT.